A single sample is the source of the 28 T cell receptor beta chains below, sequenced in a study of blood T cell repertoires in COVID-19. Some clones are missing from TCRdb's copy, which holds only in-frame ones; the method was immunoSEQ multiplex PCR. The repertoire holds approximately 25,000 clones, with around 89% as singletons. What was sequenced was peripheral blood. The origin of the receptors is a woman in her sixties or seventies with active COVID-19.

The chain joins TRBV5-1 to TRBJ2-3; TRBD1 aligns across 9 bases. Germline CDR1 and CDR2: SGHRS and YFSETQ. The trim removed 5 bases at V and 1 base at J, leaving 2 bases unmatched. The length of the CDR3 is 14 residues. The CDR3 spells CASRWTGGTDTQYF. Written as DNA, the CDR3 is TGCGCCAGCAGATGGACAGGGGGCACAGATACGCAGTATTTT.

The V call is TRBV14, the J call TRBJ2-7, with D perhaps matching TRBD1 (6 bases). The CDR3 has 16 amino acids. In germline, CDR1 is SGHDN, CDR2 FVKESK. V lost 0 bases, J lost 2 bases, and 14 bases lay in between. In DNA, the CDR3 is TGTGCCAGCAGCCAAGAGGCAGGCAGGGGAACCTACGAGCAGTACTTC. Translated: CASSQEAGRGTYEQYF.

The CDR3 loop is CASSTQQGGTQYF. Here the CDR3 DNA reads TGTGCCAGTAGTACTCAACAGGGAGGGACGCAGTATTTT. The gene calls are TRBV19 and TRBJ2-3, with TRBD2 as a possible D gene (7 bases). CDR3 length equals 13 residues. Trimming took off 4 bases at V and 9 bases at J, with 14 bases between the two ends. The V gene's germline CDR1 is LNHDA and CDR2 SQIVND (reference sequence).

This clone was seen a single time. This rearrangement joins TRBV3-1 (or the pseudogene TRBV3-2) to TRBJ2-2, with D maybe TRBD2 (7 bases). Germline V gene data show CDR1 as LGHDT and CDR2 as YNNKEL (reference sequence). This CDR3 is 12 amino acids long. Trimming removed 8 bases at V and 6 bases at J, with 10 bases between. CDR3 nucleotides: TGTGCCAGCGGGGGGGCGCCCGGGGAGCTGTTTTTT. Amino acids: CASGGAPGELFF.

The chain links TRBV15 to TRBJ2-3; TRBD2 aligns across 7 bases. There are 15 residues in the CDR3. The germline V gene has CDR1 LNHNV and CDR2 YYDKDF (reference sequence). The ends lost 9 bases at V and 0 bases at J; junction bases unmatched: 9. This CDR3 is CATSGERGSTDTQYF. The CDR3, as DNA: TGTGCCACGTCGGGGGAGCGGGGAAGCACAGATACGCAGTATTTT.

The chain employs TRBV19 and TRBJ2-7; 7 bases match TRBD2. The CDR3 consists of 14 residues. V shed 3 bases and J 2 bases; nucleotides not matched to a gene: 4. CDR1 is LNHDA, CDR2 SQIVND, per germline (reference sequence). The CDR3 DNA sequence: TGTGCCAGTAGTATGGAGGGAGGGCCCTACGAGCAGTACTTC. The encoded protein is CASSMEGGPYEQYF. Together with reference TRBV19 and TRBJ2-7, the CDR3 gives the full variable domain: DGGITQSPKYLFRKEGQNVTLSCEQNLNHDAMYWYRQDPGQGLRLIYYSQIVNDFQKGDIAEGYSVSREKKESFPLTVTSAQKNPTAFYLCASSMEGGPYEQYFGPGTRLTVT.

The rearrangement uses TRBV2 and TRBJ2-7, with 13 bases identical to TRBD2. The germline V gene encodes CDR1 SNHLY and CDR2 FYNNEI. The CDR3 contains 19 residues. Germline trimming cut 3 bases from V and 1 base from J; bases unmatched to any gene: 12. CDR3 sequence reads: CASSERKGLAGFSSYEQYF. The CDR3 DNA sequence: TGTGCCAGCAGTGAGAGGAAGGGACTAGCGGGATTTAGTTCCTACGAGCAGTACTTC.

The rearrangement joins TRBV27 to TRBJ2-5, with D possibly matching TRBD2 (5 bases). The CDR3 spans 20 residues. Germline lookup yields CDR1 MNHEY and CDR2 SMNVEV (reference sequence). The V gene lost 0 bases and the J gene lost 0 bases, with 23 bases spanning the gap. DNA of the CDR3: TGTGCCAGCAGTTTATCCCCTCCGTCCGGGCTAGCAACAAACCAAGAGACCCAGTACTTC. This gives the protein CASSLSPPSGLATNQETQYF.

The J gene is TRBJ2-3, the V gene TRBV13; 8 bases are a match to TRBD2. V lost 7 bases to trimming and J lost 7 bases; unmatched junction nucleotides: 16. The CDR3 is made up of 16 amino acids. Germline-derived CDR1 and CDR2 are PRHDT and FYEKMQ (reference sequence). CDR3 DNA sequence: TGTGCCAGCACCCCCCGGGGGGGGGAGGGCCGTAATACGCAGTATTTT. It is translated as CASTPRGGEGRNTQYF.

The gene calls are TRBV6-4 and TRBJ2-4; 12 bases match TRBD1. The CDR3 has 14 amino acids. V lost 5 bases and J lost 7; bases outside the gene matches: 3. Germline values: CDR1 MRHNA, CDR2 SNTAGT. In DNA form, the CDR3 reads TGTGCCAGCAGTTCCGGGACAGGGGGCAACATTCAGTACTTC. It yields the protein CASSSGTGGNIQYF.

Here the CDR3 reads CASSSGQGARTGELFF. CDR3 DNA sequence: TGTGCCAGCAGTTCCGGACAGGGGGCACGGACCGGGGAGCTGTTTTTT. V gene TRBV28 combines with J gene TRBJ2-2, with 11 nucleotides matching TRBD1. V shed 4 bases, J shed 5 bases, and the junction held 6 bases outside the gene matches. The CDR3 consists of 16 residues. CDR1 and CDR2 from the germline V gene are MDHEN and SYDVKM.

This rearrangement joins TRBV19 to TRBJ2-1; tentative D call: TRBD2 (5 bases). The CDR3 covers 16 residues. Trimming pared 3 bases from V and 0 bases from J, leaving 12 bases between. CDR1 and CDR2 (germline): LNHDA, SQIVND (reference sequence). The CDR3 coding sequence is TGTGCCAGTAGTATGGTACAGCGGAACTCCTACAATGAGCAGTTCTTC. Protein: CASSMVQRNSYNEQFF.

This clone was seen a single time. CDR3 in amino acids: CASGGESDNTGELFF. The CDR3, as DNA: TGTGCCAGCGGCGGGGAATCTGATAACACCGGGGAGCTGTTTTTT. The gene calls are TRBV6-4 and TRBJ2-2; possibly TRBD2 for D (6 bases). CDR3 length: 15 residues. The V end was cut by 8 bases, the J end by 2 bases, with 15 bases between. Germline-derived CDR1 and CDR2 are MRHNA and SNTAGT.

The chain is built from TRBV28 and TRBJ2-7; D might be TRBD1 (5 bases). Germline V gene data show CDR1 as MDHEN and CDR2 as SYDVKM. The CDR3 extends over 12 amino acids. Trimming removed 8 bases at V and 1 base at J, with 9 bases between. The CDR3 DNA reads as TGTGCCAGCCAAAGGGGTTCCTACGAGCAGTACTTC. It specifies CASQRGSYEQYF.

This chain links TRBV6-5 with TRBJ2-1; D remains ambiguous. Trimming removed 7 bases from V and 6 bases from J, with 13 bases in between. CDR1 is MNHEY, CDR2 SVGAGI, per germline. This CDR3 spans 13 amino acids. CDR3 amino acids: CASTHYLGNEQFF. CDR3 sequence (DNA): TGTGCCAGCACTCACTACTTGGGCAATGAGCAGTTCTTC.

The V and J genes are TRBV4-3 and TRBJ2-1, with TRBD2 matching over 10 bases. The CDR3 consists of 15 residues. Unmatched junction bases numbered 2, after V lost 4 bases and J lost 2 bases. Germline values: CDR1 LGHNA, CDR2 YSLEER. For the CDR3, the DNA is TGCGCCAGCAGCCTTCTAGCGGGAGCCTACAATGAGCAGTTCTTC. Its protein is CASSLLAGAYNEQFF.

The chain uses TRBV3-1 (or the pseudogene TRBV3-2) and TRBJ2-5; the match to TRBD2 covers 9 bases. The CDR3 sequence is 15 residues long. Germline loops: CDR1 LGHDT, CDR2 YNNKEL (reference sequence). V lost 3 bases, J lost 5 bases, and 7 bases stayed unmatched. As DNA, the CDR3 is TGTGCCAGCAGCCAGACCGGGACTAGCTGGGAGACCCAGTACTTC. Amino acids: CASSQTGTSWETQYF.

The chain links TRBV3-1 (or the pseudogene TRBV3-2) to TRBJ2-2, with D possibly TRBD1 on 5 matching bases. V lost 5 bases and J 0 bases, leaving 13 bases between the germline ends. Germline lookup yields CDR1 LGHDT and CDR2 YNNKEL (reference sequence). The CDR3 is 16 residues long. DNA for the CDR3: TGTGCCAGCAGCTCCTTCGACAGAGCGAACACCGGGGAGCTGTTTTTT. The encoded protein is CASSSFDRANTGELFF.

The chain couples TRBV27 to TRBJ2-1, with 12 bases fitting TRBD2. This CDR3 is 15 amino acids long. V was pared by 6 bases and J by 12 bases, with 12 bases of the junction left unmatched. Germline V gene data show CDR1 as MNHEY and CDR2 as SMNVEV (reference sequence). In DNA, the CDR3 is TGTGCCAGCAGCTCCAGGACTAGCGGGGTACTCCCGCAGTTCTTC. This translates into CASSSRTSGVLPQFF.

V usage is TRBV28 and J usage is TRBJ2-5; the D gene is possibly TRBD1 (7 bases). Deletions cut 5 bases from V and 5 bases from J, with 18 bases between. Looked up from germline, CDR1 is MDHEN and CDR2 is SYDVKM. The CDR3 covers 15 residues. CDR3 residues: CASSPYRGGAETQYF. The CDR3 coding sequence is TGTGCCAGCAGTCCCTACAGGGGAGGCGCGGAGACCCAGTACTTC.

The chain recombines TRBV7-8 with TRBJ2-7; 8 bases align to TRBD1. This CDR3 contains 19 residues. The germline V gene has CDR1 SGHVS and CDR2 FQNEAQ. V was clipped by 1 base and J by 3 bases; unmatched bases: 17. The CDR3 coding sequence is TGTGCCAGCAGCTTAGGCTCCGGTTCTCGACGGACAGGGTACTACGAGCAGTACTTC. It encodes CASSLGSGSRRTGYYEQYF. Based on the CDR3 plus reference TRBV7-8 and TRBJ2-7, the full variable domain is GAGVSQSPRYKVAKRGQDVALRCDPISGHVSLFWYQQALGQGPEFLTYFQNEAQLDKSGLPSDRFFAERPEGSVSTLKIQRTQQEDSAVYLCASSLGSGSRRTGYYEQYFGPGTRLTVT.

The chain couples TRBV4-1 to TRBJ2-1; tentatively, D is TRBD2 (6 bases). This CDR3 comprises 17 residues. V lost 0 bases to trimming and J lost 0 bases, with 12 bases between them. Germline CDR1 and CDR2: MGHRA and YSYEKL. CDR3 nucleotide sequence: TGCGCCAGCAGCCAAGAACCGGGACTTCGCTCCTACAATGAGCAGTTCTTC. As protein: CASSQEPGLRSYNEQFF.

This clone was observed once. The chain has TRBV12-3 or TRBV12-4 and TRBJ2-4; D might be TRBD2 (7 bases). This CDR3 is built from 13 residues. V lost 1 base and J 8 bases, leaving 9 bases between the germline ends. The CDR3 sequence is CASSLGGGDIQYF. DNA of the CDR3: TGTGCCAGCAGTTTAGGAGGGGGGGACATTCAGTACTTC.

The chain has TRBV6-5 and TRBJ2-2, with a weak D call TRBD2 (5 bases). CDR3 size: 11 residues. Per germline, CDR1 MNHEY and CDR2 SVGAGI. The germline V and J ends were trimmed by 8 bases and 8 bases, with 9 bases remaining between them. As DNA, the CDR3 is TGTGCCAGCGGGAGATCGGGGGAGCTGTTTTTT. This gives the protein CASGRSGELFF.

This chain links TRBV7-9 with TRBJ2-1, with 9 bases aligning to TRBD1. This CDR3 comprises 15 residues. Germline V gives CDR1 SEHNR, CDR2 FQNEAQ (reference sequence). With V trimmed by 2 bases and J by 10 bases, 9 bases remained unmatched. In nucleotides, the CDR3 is TGTGCCAGCAGCTTAAGCCTGGGGGACAGGGACGAGCAGTTCTTC. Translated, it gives CASSLSLGDRDEQFF.

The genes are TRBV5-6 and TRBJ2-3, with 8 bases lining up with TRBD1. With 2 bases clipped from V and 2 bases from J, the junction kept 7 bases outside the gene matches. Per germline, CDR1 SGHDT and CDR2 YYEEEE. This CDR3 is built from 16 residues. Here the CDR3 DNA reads TGTGCCAGCAGCTTCTCCCCGGGACAGGACACAGATACGCAGTATTTT. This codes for CASSFSPGQDTDTQYF.

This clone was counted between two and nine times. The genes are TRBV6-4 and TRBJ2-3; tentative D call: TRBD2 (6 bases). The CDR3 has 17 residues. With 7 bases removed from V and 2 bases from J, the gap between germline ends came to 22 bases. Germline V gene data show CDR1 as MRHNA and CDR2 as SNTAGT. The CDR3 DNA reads TGTGCCAGCACCTTACTTGGGGCAGGGAGGTTCACAGATACGCAGTATTTT. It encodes CASTLLGAGRFTDTQYF.

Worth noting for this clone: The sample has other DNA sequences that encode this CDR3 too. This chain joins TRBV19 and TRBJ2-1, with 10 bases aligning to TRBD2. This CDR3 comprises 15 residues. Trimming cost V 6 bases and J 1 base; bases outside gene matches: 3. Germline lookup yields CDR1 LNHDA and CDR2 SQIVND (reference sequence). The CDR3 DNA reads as TGTGCCAGTAGGACTAGCGGGCCTTCCTACAATGAGCAGTTCTTC. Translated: CASRTSGPSYNEQFF. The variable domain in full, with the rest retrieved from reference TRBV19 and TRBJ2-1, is DGGITQSPKYLFRKEGQNVTLSCEQNLNHDAMYWYRQDPGQGLRLIYYSQIVNDFQKGDIAEGYSVSREKKESFPLTVTSAQKNPTAFYLCASRTSGPSYNEQFFGPGTRLTVL.